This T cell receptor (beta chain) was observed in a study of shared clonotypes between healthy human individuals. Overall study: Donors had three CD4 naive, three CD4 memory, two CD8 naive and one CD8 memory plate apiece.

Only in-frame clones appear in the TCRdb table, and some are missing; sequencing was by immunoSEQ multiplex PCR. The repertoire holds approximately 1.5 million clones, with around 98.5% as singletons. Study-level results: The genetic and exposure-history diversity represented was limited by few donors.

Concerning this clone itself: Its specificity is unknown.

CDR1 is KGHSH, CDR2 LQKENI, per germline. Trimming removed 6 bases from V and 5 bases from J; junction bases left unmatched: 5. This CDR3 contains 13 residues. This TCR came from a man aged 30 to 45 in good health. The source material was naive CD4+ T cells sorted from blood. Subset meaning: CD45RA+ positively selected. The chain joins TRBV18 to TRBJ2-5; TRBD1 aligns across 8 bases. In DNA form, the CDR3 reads TGTGCCAGCTCCCTGACAGGGGTGGAGACCCAGTACTTC. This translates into CASSLTGVETQYF.